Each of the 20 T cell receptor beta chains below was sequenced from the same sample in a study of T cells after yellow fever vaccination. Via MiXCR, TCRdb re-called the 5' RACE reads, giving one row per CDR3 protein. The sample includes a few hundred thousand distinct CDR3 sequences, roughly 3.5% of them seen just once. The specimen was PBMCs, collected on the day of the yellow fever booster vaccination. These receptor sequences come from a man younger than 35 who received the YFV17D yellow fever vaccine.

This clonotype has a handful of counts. The DNA for the CDR3 is TGTGCCAGCAGCTTAGCATCCGCCGGCACTGAAGCTTTCTTT. Protein sequence: CASSLASAGTEAFF. This chain joins TRBV7-2 and TRBJ1-1; D is unresolved. Germline V gene lookup returns CDR1 SGHTA and CDR2 FQGNSA. V shed 0 bases and J shed 4 bases, with 9 bases lying between them. CDR3 size: 14 residues.

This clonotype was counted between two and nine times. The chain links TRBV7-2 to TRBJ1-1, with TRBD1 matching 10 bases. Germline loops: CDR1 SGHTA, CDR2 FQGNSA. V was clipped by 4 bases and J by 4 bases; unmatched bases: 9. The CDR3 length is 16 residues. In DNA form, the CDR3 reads TGTGCCAGCAGCTCCCCTCGACAGGGGGCTTCCACTGAAGCTTTCTTT. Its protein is CASSSPRQGASTEAFF.

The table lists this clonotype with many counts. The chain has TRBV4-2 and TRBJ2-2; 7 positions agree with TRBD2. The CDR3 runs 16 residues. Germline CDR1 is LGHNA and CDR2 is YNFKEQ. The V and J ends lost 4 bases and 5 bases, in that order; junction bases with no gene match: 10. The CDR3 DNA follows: TGTGCCAGCAGCCTCGGGAGGTTGACGGAAACCGGGGAGCTGTTTTTT. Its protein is CASSLGRLTETGELFF.

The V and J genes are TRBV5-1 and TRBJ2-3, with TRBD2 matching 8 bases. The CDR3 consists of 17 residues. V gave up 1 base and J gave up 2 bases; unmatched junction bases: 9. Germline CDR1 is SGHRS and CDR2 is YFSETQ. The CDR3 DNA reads TGCGCCAGCAGCTTGAGGCCGTTAGCGGGGTCCACAGATACGCAGTATTTT. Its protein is CASSLRPLAGSTDTQYF. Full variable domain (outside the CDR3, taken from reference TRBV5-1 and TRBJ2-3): KAGVTQTPRYLIKTRGQQVTLSCSPISGHRSVSWYQQTPGQGLQFLFEYFSETQRNKGNFPGRFSGRQFSNSRSEMNVSTLELGDSALYLCASSLRPLAGSTDTQYFGPGTRLTVL.

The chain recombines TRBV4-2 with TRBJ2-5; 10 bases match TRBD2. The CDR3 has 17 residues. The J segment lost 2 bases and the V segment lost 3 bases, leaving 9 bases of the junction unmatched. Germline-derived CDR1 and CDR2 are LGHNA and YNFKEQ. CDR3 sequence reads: CASSQSGGAGRQETQYF. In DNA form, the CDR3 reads TGTGCCAGCAGCCAGAGCGGGGGGGCCGGGAGACAAGAGACCCAGTACTTC.

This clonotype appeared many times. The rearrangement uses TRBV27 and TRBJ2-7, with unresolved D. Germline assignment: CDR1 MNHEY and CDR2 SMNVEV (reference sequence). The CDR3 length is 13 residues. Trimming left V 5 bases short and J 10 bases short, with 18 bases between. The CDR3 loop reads CASSSKTGRIQYV. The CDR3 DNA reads TGTGCCAGCAGTAGCAAGACGGGCCGGATTCAGTACGTC.

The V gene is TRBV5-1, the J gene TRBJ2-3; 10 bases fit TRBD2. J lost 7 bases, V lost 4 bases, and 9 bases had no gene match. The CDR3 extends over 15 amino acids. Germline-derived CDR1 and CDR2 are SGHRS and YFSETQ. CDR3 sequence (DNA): TGCGCCAGCAGCCTGGAAGCGGGGGGGAGAAATACGCAGTATTTT. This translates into CASSLEAGGRNTQYF.

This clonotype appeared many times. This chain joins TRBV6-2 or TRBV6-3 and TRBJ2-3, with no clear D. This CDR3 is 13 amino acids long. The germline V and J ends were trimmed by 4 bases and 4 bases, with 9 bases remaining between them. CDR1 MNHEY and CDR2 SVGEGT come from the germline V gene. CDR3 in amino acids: CASSSQRADTQYF. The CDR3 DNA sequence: TGTGCCAGCAGTTCCCAAAGGGCAGATACGCAGTATTTT.

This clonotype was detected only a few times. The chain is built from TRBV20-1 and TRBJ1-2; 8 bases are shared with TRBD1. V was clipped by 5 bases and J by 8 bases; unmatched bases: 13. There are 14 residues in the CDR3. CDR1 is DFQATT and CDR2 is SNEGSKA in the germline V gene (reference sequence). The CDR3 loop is CSAGLTGGGDGYTF. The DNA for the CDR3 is TGCAGTGCTGGACTCACAGGGGGAGGGGACGGCTACACCTTC.

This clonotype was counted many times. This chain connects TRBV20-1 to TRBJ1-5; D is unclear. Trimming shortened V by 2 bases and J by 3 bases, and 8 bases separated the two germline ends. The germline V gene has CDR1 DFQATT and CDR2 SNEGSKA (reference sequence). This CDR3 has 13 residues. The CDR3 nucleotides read TGCAGTGCTAGAAAGGGTTCCAATCAGCCCCAGCATTTT. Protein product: CSARKGSNQPQHF.

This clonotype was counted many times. Here the CDR3 DNA reads TGTGCCAGCAGTTATTTGCAGCGGGGGCGTTACGAGCAGTACTTC. This codes for CASSYLQRGRYEQYF. The rearrangement links TRBV6-5 to TRBJ2-7, with 8 bases lining up with TRBD2. The germline gives CDR1 MNHEY, CDR2 SVGAGI. The V and J ends lost 3 bases and 4 bases, in that order; junction bases with no gene match: 8. The CDR3 is 15 residues long.

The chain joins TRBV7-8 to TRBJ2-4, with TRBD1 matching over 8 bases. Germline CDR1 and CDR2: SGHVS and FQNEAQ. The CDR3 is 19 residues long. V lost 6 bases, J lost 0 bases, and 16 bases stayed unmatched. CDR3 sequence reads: CASSTLRDRRVLAKNIQYF. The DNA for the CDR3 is TGTGCCAGCAGTACTCTCCGGGACAGGAGGGTCTTAGCCAAAAACATTCAGTACTTC.

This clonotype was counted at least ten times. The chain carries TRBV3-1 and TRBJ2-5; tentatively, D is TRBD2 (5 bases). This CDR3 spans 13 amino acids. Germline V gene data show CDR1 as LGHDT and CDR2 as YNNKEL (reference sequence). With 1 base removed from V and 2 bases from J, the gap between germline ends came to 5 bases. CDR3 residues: CASSQGLQETQYF. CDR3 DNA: TGTGCCAGCAGCCAAGGACTACAAGAGACCCAGTACTTC.

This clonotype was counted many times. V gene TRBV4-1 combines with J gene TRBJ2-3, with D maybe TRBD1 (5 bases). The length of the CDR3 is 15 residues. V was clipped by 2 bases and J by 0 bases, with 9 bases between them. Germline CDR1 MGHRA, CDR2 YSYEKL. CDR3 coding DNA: TGCGCCAGCAGCCAATTGACAGTTAGCACAGATACGCAGTATTTT. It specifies CASSQLTVSTDTQYF.

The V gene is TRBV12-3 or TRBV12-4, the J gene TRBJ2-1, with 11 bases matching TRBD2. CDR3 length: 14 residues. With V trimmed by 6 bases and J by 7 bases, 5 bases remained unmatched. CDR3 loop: CASSRLAGNNEQFF. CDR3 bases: TGTGCCAGCAGCAGACTAGCGGGGAATAATGAGCAGTTCTTC.

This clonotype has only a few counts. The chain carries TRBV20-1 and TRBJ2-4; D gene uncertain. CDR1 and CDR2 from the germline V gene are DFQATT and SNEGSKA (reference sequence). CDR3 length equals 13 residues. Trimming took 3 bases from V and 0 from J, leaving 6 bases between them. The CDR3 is CSARLLAKNIQYF. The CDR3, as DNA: TGCAGTGCTAGGCTTTTAGCCAAAAACATTCAGTACTTC.

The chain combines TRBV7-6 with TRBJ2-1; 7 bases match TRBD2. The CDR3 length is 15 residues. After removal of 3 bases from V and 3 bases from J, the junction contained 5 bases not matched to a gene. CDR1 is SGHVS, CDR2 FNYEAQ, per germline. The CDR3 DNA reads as TGTGCCAGCAGCTTGCCTAGCGGACACTACAATGAGCAGTTCTTC. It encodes CASSLPSGHYNEQFF.

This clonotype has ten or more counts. This CDR3 reads CASSHARGGTDTQYF. The CDR3 bases are TGTGCCAGCAGCCACGCGCGGGGGGGCACAGATACGCAGTATTTT. The chain joins TRBV3-1 to TRBJ2-3; TRBD2 matches at 8 bases. Germline V lookup: CDR1 LGHDT, CDR2 YNNKEL (reference sequence). V shed 3 bases, J shed 1 base, and the junction held 3 bases outside the gene matches. The CDR3 consists of 15 residues.

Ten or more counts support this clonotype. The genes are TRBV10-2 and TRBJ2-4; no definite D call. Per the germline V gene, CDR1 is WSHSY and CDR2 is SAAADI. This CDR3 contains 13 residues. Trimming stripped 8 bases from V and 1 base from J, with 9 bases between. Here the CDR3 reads CASRVGAKNIQYF. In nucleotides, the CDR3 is TGCGCCAGCCGGGTGGGGGCCAAAAACATTCAGTACTTC.

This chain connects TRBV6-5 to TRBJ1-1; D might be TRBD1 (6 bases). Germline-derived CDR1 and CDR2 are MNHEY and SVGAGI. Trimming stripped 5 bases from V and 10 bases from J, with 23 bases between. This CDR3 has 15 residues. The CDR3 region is CASSVTPSGGGGAFF. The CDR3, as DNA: TGTGCCAGCAGTGTTACCCCCTCGGGGGGCGGCGGAGCTTTCTTT.